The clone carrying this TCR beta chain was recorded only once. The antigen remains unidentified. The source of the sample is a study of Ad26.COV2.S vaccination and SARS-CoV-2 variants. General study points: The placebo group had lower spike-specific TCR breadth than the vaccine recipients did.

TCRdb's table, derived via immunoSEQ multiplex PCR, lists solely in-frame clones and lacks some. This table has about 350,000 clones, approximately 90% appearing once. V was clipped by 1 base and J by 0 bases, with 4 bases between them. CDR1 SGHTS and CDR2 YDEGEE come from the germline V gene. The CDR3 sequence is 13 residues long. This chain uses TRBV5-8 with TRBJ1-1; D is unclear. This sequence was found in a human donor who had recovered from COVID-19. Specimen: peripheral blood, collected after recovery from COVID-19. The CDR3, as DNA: TGTGCCAGCAGCTTGAACCTGAACACTGAAGCTTTCTTT. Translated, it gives CASSLNLNTEAFF.